The 4 T cell receptor beta chains reported below all come from one sample, sequenced in a study of T-cell reconstitution after alpha-beta-depleted transplantation in children. Unique molecular identifiers were built into the TCRbeta library. TCRdb reanalysed the PCR reads using MiXCR and keeps one entry per CDR3 protein. The sample yields roughly 180,000 distinct CDR3 sequences, about 15% seen once. The sequenced sample was PBMCs from the stem cell graft donor, obtained from the stem cell graft. The receptors were sampled from a human donor who donated a stem cell graft to a child with acute lymphoblastic leukemia.

This clonotype was seen many times. This rearrangement joins TRBV12-3 or TRBV12-4 to TRBJ2-4, with D hard to call. The V end was cut by 6 bases, the J end by 5 bases, with 11 bases between. There are 13 residues in the CDR3. The CDR3 DNA follows: TGTGCCAGCAGCCCCGGAAGACAAAACATTCAGTACTTC. Protein sequence: CASSPGRQNIQYF.

The rearrangement links TRBV12-3 or TRBV12-4 to TRBJ2-4, with TRBD2 as a possible D gene (5 bases). This CDR3 is built from 16 residues. The V end was cut by 7 bases, the J end by 0 bases, with 16 bases between. CDR3 in amino acids: CASIPRRGLAKNIQYF. The CDR3 region has the DNA TGTGCCAGCATCCCCCGACGCGGGCTAGCCAAAAACATTCAGTACTTC.

Regarding this clonotype: This clone may be a read error of a much larger clone one base away. The chain employs TRBV6-1 and TRBJ2-5; TRBD2 aligns across 11 bases. J lost 3 bases, V lost 8 bases, and 8 bases had no gene match. The CDR3 has 15 residues. Germline CDR1 MNHNS, CDR2 SASEGT. The CDR3 DNA is TGTGCCAGCGCTCTAGCGGGAGGTTTCAAAGAGACCCAGTACTTC. It encodes CASALAGGFKETQYF.

This clonotype was seen many times. The chain couples TRBV7-9 to TRBJ2-4, with no clear D. CDR1 and CDR2 (germline): SEHNR, FQNEAQ (reference sequence). The ends were cut back, 0 bases at V and 1 base at J, with 13 bases in the middle. This CDR3 contains 17 residues. CDR3 bases: TGTGCCAGCAGCTTAGCCTTCAGGAGTCCGGCCAAAAACATTCAGTACTTC. Its translation is CASSLAFRSPAKNIQYF. Combining the CDR3 with reference TRBV7-9 and TRBJ2-4 gives the whole variable domain DTGVSQNPRHKITKRGQNVTFRCDPISEHNRLYWYRQTLGQGPEFLTYFQNEAQLEKSRLLSDRFSAERPKGSFSTLEIQRTEQGDSAMYLCASSLAFRSPAKNIQYFGAGTRLSVL.